What follows is one T cell receptor beta chain and its context. The junction departs from germline at one end; a sequencing error may be responsible. This specimen belongs to a study of T cells of healthy individuals. The germline CDR1 and CDR2 sequences are KGHSH and LQKENI. There are 15 residues in the CDR3. TCRdb used MiXCR to reprocess the 5' RACE reads, holding one entry per CDR3 protein. The sample consists of 45,000 to 60,000 distinct CDR3 sequences, 14% to 15% of them appearing once. This TCR derives from a human donor in good health. The V call is TRBV18, the J call TRBJ1-1, with a weak D call TRBD1 (5 bases). The CDR3 is CAGSPPQGVLTEAFF. CDR3 nucleotide sequence: TGTGCCGGCTCACCACCGCAGGGTGTTCTCACTGAAGCTTTCTTT.